This T cell receptor (beta chain) was recovered during a study of T cells in Graves' hyperthyroidism and ophthalmopathy (dated by TCRdb to between 2018 and 2021). For the wider study: To identify distinguishing TCR V-J signatures, a discovery cohort of some 99 patients was used, comprising 43 with Graves' ophthalmopathy and approximately 58 with stable Graves' hyperthyroidism. Prospective prediction of ophthalmopathy was tested in an independent validation cohort consisting of fewer than 20 hyperthyroidism patients and around 16 patients who later progressed to ophthalmopathy. The roughly 90 discovery patients were divided at random into training and test sets in a 7:3 ratio. In addition, the study compared T-cell repertoires in thyroid tissue and in blood from several Graves' hyperthyroidism patients. After sampling, hyperthyroidism patients received methimazole starting at 30 mg daily, and ophthalmopathy patients received high-dose intravenous methylprednisolone. TCR Vbeta CDR3 sequencing of 130 to 150 peripheral blood samples (43 ophthalmopathy, around 80 hyperthyroidism and roughly 17 progressor patients) is reported in the paper. Results the study describes overall, beyond this receptor: No statistical method was used to set the sample size in advance, and investigators knew the group allocation. In validation, the model predicted progression to ophthalmopathy with approximately 69% sensitivity and around 72% specificity, a median of around six months before onset. Most expanded thyroid clonotypes (frequency above 0.001) were also found in blood, which suggests that blood repertoires may mirror thyroid immune responses. Ophthalmopathy was separated from stable hyperthyroidism by a 13 V-J signature model, with just over 85% sensitivity and roughly 84% specificity obtained in cross-validation and 80%/75% obtained in testing.

Amplification of TCR beta CDR3 regions was carried out from RNA transcripts. A first-round RT-PCR of the TCR CDR3 used the HTBI primer set with the Qiagen OneStep RT-PCR kit. Libraries were constructed in a second round of multiplex PCR, after which size selection and purification were performed. Paired-end sequencing of the libraries was performed with 100 bp reads on an Illumina HiSeq2000. The paper's data handling went like this. SOAPnuke was used to process the raw data, throwing out any read that contained adapters or uncalled bases, had a mean Phred below 15, or lacked an exact constant-primer or identifier match. High-quality paired reads were merged with COPE v1.2.5, and unique nucleotide sequences were defined as clonotypes. Clonotypes were aligned to IMGT TRBV, TRBD and TRBJ reference segments using MiTCR v1.1. The analysis was restricted to V-J combinations with a frequency above 0.0001, which together covered 99% to 99.2% of the repertoires. The TCS score was defined as the ratio of F50 (clonal expansion) to E x V (chaos), calculated using BLOSUM62-based TCRdist between CDR3 peptides within each V-J. Welch's t-statistics and random forest reduced several hundred V-J features to under 15, which were used in a naive Bayes classifier (R e1071). The similarity between thyroid and blood repertoires was quantified using the Morisita-Horn index. In TCRdb, the public reads were trimmed at Q25 with fastp and aligned with MiXCR, with productive beta chains retained. Every distinct CDR3 protein forms one entry, paired with its most common genes and DNA. For this entry, the V and J calls and clone size follow TCRdb and not the study's own pipeline. This sample lists 500,000 to 600,000 distinct CDR3 sequences; approximately 44% were detected once. The ten largest clonotypes hold about 8% of the sample.

This clonotype was observed at least ten times. The antigen it binds to is not known. Base qualities are not at hand, and no much larger clone is one base apart. Taken from cysteine to phenylalanine, the CDR3 has 14 residues. The DNA shown is the 42-base CDR3, in frame from base 1. According to the germline V gene (reference sequence), CDR1 reads LNHDA and CDR2 reads SQIVND. The trim is 4 bases for V and 1 base for J, with a gap of 10 bases between the germline ends. A patient counted as having stable Graves' hyperthyroidism if no progression to ophthalmopathy occurred over 18 months of follow-up. Hyperthyroidism patients were aged 18 to 65 years and newly diagnosed, with disease duration of less than 2 months. Any patient with an uncontrolled infection, another autoimmune disease, pregnancy or lactation was excluded. Diagnoses were based on clinical symptoms, serum thyroxine and TRAb, thyroid ultrasound and orbital computed tomography. Total RNA was extracted with Trizol reagent, and quality was checked on an Agilent 2100 Bioanalyzer.

Input material: peripheral blood or thyroid tissue (not recorded which). This receptor was taken from a woman between 18 and 29 years old with Graves' hyperthyroidism. The sequence links TRBV19 to TRBJ1-2; matching of 5 bases hints at TRBD1 as the D gene. The CDR3 protein is CASSKAGNNYGYTF. The DNA is as follows: TGTGCCAGTAGTAAGGCAGGGAATAACTATGGCTACACCTTC. The full variable domain, with segments outside the CDR3 supplied by the reference TRBV19 and TRBJ1-2 proteins, appears as DGGITQSPKYLFRKEGQNVTLSCEQNLNHDAMYWYRQDPGQGLRLIYYSQIVNDFQKGDIAEGYSVSREKKESFPLTVTSAQKNPTAFYLCASSKAGNNYGYTFGSGTRLTVV.